This entry is about one T cell receptor beta chain. These data belong to a study of blood T cells in healthy people across ages. The use of a sample-barcoded 5' primer and a J-beta primer mix characterized a second PCR of 7 to 11 cycles. Each cDNA molecule, via a template-switch adaptor with 12 random nucleotides, was tagged. Every sample produced at least 3 million CDR3-containing paired-end reads. TCRdb ran MiXCR on the 5' RACE reads and lists one entry per CDR3 protein. Of 1.4 million or so distinct CDR3 sequences in the sample, approximately 39% were seen once. The ends were cut back, 1 base at V and 6 bases at J, with 13 bases in the middle. CDR1 is SGHDN and CDR2 is FVKESK in the germline V gene. There are 14 residues in the CDR3. Each donor gave about 9.3 milliliters of peripheral blood.

V gene TRBV14 combines with J gene TRBJ2-7; unclear D gene. The sequenced material came from blood. The sequence derives from a woman under 30 in good health. The CDR3 DNA sequence: TGTGCCAGCAGCCAAGGATGGGGTTCCCTCGAGCAGTACTTC. Translating gives CASSQGWGSLEQYF.